The 9 T cell receptor beta chains given below trace back to one sample, sequenced in a study of a mutant IDH1 vaccine in newly diagnosed glioma. Only in-frame clones appear in the TCRdb table, and some are missing; sequencing was by immunoSEQ multiplex PCR. Altogether about 30,000 clones are present, around 90% being singletons, with the ten largest covering around 3%. Time point meaning: week 5, during vaccination. Every single dose of the vaccine, 300 ug of mutant IDH1 20-mer peptide, came with topical imiquimod. Their antigens remain unidentified. This sample comprised peripheral blood mononuclear cells (PBMCs), obtained from a glioma patient whose treatment included an IDH1 peptide vaccine. These receptors originate from a middle-aged woman with glioma. Some clones in this sample may be carry-over from other donors' samples.

The genes are TRBV25-1 and TRBJ1-1, with 7 bases fitting TRBD1. The CDR3 has 14 residues. Per germline, CDR1 MGHDK and CDR2 SYGVNS. With 6 bases clipped from V and 3 bases from J, the junction kept 7 bases outside the gene matches. For the CDR3, the DNA is TGTGCCAGCAGGGAGACAGGGCAGTACACTGAAGCTTTCTTT. Protein: CASRETGQYTEAFF. The entire variable domain, with the rest obtained from reference TRBV25-1 and TRBJ1-1, is as follows: EADIYQTPRYLVIGTGKKITLECSQTMGHDKMYWYQQDPGMELHLIHYSYGVNSTEKGDLSSESTVSRIRTEHFPLTLESARPSHTSQYLCASRETGQYTEAFFGQGTRLTVV.

This rearrangement joins TRBV2 to TRBJ2-5; 7 bases match TRBD1. From germline, CDR1 is SNHLY and CDR2 FYNNEI. After removal of 5 bases from V and 5 bases from J, the junction contained 8 bases not matched to a gene. The CDR3 consists of 14 residues. CDR3 region: CASSIRQGWETQYF. For the CDR3, the DNA is TGTGCCAGCAGTATACGACAGGGATGGGAGACCCAGTACTTC. Looking up the rest from reference TRBV2 and TRBJ2-5 gives the full variable domain: EPEVTQTPSHQVTQMGQEVILRCVPISNHLYFYWYRQILGQKVEFLVSFYNNEISEKSEIFDDQFSVERPDGSNFTLKIRSTKLEDSAMYFCASSIRQGWETQYFGPGTRLLVL.

The chain recombines TRBV27 with TRBJ1-1; TRBD1 might be the D (6 bases). V lost 8 bases, J lost 0 bases, and 7 bases lay in between. Germline CDR1 and CDR2: MNHEY and SMNVEV (reference sequence). There are 12 residues in the CDR3. CDR3 in amino acids: CASQGLNTEAFF. CDR3 sequence (DNA): TGTGCCAGCCAGGGGCTGAACACTGAAGCTTTCTTT.

The rearrangement uses TRBV5-1 and TRBJ2-2; maybe TRBD2 (5 bases). The CDR3 has 16 amino acids. Germline V gene lookup returns CDR1 SGHRS and CDR2 YFSETQ. V gave up 0 bases and J gave up 5 bases, with 14 bases separating them. The CDR3 reads CASSLAGGRGTGELFF. The DNA of the CDR3 is TGCGCCAGCAGCTTGGCCGGTGGGAGAGGGACCGGGGAGCTGTTTTTT.

This clone has just one count. This chain joins TRBV25-1 and TRBJ2-7; 8 bases fit TRBD1. V lost 4 bases and J lost 5; bases outside the gene matches: 1. Looked up from germline, CDR1 is MGHDK and CDR2 is SYGVNS. The CDR3 is made up of 12 amino acids. The CDR3 sequence: CASSGTGNEQYF. The CDR3, as DNA: TGTGCCAGCAGTGGGACAGGGAACGAGCAGTACTTC.

The CDR3 DNA sequence: TGCGCCAGCAGCCAAGGGCTAGCGGGGAACCTCTACGAGCAGTACTTC. This gives the protein CASSQGLAGNLYEQYF. The chain carries TRBV4-1 and TRBJ2-7; 9 bases agree with TRBD2. Germline V CDR1 and CDR2: MGHRA, YSYEKL. This CDR3 has 16 amino acids. V dropped 1 base and J dropped 3; count of bases not matched to a gene: 7.

This chain links TRBV2 with TRBJ2-2; TRBD2 matches 10 bases. The germline CDR1 and CDR2 sequences are SNHLY and FYNNEI. The CDR3 extends over 15 amino acids. V lost 4 bases, J lost 6 bases, and 5 bases stayed unmatched. CDR3 residues: CASSVERGGAGELFF. The CDR3 bases are TGTGCCAGCAGTGTCGAGCGGGGGGGCGCCGGGGAGCTGTTTTTT.

The V and J genes are TRBV18 and TRBJ1-6; 10 bases are a match to TRBD1. The length of the CDR3 is 14 residues. With 5 bases clipped from V and 9 bases from J, the junction kept 4 bases outside the gene matches. Germline V gives CDR1 KGHSH, CDR2 LQKENI. CDR3 in amino acids: CASSSGTGVSPLHF. CDR3 DNA: TGTGCCAGCTCATCCGGGACAGGGGTTTCACCCCTCCACTTT.

The chain couples TRBV5-1 to TRBJ2-3, with D unresolved. The germline CDR1 and CDR2 sequences are SGHRS and YFSETQ. The CDR3 has 13 amino acids. V was clipped by 0 bases and J by 6 bases, with 8 bases between them. The CDR3 sequence: CASSLEGRDTQYF. As DNA, the CDR3 is TGCGCCAGCAGCTTGGAGGGAAGGGATACGCAGTATTTT. Full variable domain (remainder filled in from reference TRBV5-1 and TRBJ2-3): KAGVTQTPRYLIKTRGQQVTLSCSPISGHRSVSWYQQTPGQGLQFLFEYFSETQRNKGNFPGRFSGRQFSNSRSEMNVSTLELGDSALYLCASSLEGRDTQYFGPGTRLTVL.